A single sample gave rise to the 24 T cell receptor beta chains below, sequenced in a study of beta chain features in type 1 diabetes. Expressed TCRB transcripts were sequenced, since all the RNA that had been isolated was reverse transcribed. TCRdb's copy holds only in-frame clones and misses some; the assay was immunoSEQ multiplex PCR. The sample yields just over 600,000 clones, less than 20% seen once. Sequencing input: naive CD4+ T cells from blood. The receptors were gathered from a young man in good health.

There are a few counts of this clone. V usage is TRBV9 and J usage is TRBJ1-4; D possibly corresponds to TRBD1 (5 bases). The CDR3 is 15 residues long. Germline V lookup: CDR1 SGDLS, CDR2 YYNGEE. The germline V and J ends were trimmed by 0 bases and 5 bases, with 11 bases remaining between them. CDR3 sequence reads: CASSVATRGNEKLFF. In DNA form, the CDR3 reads TGTGCCAGCAGCGTAGCTACTCGGGGCAATGAAAAACTGTTTTTT.

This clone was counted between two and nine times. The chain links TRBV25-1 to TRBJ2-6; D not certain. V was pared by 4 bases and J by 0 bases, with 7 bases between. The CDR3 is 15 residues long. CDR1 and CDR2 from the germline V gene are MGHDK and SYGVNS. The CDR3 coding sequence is TGTGCCAGCAGTGCACCCCCCTCTGGGGCCAACGTCCTGACTTTC. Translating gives CASSAPPSGANVLTF.

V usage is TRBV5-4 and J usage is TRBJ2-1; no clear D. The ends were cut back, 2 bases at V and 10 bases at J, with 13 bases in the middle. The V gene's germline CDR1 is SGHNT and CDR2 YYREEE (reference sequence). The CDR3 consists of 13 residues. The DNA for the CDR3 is TGTGCCAGCAGCTTTCGACCTGACCGAGAGCAGTTCTTC. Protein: CASSFRPDREQFF.

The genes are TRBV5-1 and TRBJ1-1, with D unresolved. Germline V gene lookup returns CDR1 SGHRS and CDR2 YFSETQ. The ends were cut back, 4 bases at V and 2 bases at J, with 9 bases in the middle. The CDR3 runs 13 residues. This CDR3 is CASSRPDNTEAFF. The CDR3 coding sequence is TGCGCCAGCAGCCGGCCTGATAACACTGAAGCTTTCTTT.

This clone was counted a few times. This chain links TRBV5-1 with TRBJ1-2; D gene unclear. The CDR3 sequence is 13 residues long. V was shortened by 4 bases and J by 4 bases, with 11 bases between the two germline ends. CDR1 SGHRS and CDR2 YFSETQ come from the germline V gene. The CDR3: CASSPIAAYGYTF. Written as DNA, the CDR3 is TGCGCCAGCAGCCCCATCGCAGCCTATGGCTACACCTTC.

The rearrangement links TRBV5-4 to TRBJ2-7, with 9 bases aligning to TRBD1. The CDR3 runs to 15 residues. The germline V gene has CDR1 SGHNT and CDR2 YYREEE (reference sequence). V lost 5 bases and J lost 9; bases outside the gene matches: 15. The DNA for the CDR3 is TGTGCCAGCAGTTTACCGGGACAGGGAGGTTCGGGGCAGTACTTC. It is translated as CASSLPGQGGSGQYF.

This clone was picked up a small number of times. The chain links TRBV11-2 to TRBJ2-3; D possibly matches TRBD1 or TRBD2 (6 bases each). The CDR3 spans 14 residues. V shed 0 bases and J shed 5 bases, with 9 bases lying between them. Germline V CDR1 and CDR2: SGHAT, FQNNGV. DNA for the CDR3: TGTGCCAGCAGCTTAGATCGGGGGCAAGATACGCAGTATTTT. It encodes CASSLDRGQDTQYF.

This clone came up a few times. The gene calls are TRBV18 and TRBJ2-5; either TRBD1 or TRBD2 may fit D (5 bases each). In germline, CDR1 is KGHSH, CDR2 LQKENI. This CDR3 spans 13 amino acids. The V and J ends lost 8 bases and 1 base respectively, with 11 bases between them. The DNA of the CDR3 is TGTGCCAGCACGCCGGGACCCCAAGAGACCCAGTACTTC. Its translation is CASTPGPQETQYF. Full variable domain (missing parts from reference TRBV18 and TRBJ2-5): NAGVMQNPRHLVRRRGQEARLRCSPMKGHSHVYWYRQLPEEGLKFMVYLQKENIIDESGMPKERFSAEFPKEGPSILRIQQVVRGDSAAYFCASTPGPQETQYFGPGTRLLVL.

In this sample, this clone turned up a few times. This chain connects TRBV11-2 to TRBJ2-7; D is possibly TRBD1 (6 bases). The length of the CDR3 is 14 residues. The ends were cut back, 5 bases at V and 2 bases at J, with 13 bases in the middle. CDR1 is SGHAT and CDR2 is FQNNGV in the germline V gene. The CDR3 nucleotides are TGTGCCAGCAGCAAACAGGGAATTGCCTACGAGCAGTACTTC. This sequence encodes CASSKQGIAYEQYF.

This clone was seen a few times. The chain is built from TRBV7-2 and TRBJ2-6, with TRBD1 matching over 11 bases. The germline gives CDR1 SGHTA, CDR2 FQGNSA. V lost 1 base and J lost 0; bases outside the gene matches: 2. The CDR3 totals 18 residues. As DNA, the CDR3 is TGTGCCAGCAGCTTAGTTGGGACAGGGGGCTCTGGGGCCAACGTCCTGACTTTC. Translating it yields CASSLVGTGGSGANVLTF.

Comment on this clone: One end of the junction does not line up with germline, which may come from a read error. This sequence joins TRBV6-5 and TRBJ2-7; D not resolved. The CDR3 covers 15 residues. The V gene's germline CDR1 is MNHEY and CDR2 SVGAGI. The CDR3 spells CASSTPAGVDIPLNF. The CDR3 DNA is TGTGCCAGCAGTACTCCCGCAGGAGTTGATATCCCCCTCAACTTC.

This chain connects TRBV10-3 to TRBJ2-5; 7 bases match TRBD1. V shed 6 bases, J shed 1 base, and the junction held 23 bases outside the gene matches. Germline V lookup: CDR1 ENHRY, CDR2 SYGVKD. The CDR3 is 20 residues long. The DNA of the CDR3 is TGTGCCATCAGCGGTAAGACAGGGACGAATCTATCGTCCTTCCAAGAGACCCAGTACTTC. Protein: CAISGKTGTNLSSFQETQYF.

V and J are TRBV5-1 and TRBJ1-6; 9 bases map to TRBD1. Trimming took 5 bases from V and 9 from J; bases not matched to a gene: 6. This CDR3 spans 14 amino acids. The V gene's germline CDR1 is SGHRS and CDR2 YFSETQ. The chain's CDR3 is CASSKQGAGSPLHF. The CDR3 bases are TGCGCCAGCAGTAAACAGGGGGCTGGTTCACCCCTCCACTTT.

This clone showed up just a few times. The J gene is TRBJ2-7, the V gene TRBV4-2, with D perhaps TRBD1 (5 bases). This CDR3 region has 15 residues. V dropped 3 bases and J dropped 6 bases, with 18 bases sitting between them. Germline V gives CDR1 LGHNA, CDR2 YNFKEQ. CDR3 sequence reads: CASSQTLPGSFEQYF. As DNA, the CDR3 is TGTGCCAGCAGCCAGACATTACCAGGGTCGTTCGAGCAGTACTTC.

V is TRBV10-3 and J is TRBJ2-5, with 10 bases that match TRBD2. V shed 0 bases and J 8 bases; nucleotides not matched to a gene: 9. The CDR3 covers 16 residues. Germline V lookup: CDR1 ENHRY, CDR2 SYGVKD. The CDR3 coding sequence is TGTGCCATCAGTGAGTCGGTTAGCGGGGGGCCCGGAACCCAGTACTTC. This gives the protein CAISESVSGGPGTQYF.

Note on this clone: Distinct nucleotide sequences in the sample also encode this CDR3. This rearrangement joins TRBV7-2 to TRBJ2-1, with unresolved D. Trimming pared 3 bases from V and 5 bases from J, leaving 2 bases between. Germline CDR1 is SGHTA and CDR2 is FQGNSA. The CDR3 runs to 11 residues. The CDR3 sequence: CASSLDNEQFF. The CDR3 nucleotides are TGTGCCAGCAGCTTGGACAATGAGCAGTTCTTC.

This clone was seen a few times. CDR3 DNA sequence: TGTGCCAGCAGCCAGGGTGCAACTAATGAAAAACTGTTTTTT. It codes for CASSQGATNEKLFF. This chain uses TRBV7-9 with TRBJ1-4, with D perhaps matching TRBD1 (5 bases). CDR1 is SEHNR and CDR2 is FQNEAQ in the germline V gene (reference sequence). This CDR3 has 14 residues. Trimming stripped 5 bases from V and 0 bases from J, with 7 bases between. The full variable domain, rest sourced from reference TRBV7-9 and TRBJ1-4, is DTGVSQNPRHKITKRGQNVTFRCDPISEHNRLYWYRQTLGQGPEFLTYFQNEAQLEKSRLLSDRFSAERPKGSFSTLEIQRTEQGDSAMYLCASSQGATNEKLFFGSGTQLSVL.

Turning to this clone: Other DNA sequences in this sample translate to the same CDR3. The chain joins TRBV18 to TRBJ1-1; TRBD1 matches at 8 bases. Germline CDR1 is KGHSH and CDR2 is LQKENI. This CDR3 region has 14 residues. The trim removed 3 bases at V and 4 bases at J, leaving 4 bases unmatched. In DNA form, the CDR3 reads TGTGCCAGCTCACCGGACAGGGCCGGCACTGAAGCTTTCTTT. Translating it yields CASSPDRAGTEAFF.

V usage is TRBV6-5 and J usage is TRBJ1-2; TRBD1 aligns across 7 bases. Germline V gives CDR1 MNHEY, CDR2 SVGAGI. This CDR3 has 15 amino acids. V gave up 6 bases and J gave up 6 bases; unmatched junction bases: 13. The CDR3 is CASRATGRVTNGYTF. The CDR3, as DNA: TGTGCCAGCAGGGCGACAGGGAGGGTAACGAATGGCTACACCTTC.

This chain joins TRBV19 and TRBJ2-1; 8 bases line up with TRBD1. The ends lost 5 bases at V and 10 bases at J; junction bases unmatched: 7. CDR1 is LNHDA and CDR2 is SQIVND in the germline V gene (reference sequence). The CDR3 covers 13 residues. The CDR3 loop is CASSPPQGAEQFF. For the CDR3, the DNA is TGTGCCAGTAGTCCTCCCCAGGGGGCAGAGCAGTTCTTC.

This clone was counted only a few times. CDR3 in amino acids: CSVGASNYGYTF. The CDR3 DNA reads as TGCAGCGTGGGGGCCTCGAACTATGGCTACACCTTC. The V call is TRBV29-1, the J call TRBJ1-2; D perhaps matches TRBD1 (6 bases). CDR3 length: 12 amino acids. CDR1 SQVTM and CDR2 ANQGSEA come from the germline V gene. Trimming removed 6 bases from V and 2 bases from J, with 10 bases in between.

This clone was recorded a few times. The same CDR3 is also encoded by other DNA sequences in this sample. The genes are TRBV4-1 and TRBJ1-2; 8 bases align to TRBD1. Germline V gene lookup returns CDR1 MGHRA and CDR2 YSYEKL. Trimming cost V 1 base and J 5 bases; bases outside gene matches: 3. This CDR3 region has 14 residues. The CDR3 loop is CASSQGQGPYGYTF. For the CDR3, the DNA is TGCGCCAGCAGCCAAGGACAGGGGCCATATGGCTACACCTTC.

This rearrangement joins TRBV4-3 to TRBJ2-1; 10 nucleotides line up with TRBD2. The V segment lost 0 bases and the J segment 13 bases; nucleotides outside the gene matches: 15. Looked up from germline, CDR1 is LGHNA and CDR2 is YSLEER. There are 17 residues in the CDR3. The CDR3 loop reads CASSQDPPGGSGRAQFF. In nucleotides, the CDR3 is TGCGCCAGCAGCCAAGATCCCCCAGGGGGGAGCGGGAGGGCACAGTTCTTC.

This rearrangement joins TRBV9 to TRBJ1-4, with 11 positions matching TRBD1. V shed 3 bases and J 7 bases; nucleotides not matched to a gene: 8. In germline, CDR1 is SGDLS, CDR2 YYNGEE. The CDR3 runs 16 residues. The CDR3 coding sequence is TGTGCCAGCAGCGCCCTAACCGGGACAGGGGGTGAAAAACTGTTTTTT. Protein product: CASSALTGTGGEKLFF.